This TCR beta chain was observed in a study of OX40 agonist ivuxolimab in advanced cancers. Study-wide background: Patients receiving dose escalation had hepatocellular carcinoma, melanoma, renal cell or head and neck cancer.

Study results and caveats: CD4+ and CD8+ T cells in blood underwent clonal expansion by week 6 at 0.1 to 3.0 mg/kg. Some nonresponders additionally presented with little normalized T-cell clonal expansion.

The germline gives CDR1 WSHSY, CDR2 SAAADI. The V end lost 6 bases, the J end lost 3 bases, and 15 bases lay between the germline ends. The CDR3 spans 14 residues. Data came from immunoSEQ multiplex PCR; TCRdb stores just in-frame clones and leaves some out. The data show roughly 75,000 clones, 85% to 90% seen once. This clone was recorded at least ten times. Antigen: not known. V and J are TRBV10-2 and TRBJ2-7; D gene ambiguous. The receptor was derived from an adult with an advanced solid tumor such as melanoma, head and neck, liver or kidney cancer. Sequenced material: CD4+ or CD8+ T cells sorted from blood, taken in a trial of the OX40 agonist ivuxolimab. CDR3 bases: TGCGCCAGCAGGATAAGACTGGAAAGCTACGAGCAGTACTTC. Translated, it gives CASRIRLESYEQYF.